This passage covers 30 T cell receptor beta chains from one sample sequenced in a study of cytomegalovirus exposure and HLA in healthy donors (dated by TCRdb to between 2016 and 2019). Library construction relied on the immunoSEQ multiplex PCR assay. For the multiplex PCR, a mixture combining 60 forward primers for TCR Vbeta segments and 13 reverse primers for TCR Jbeta segments was used. TCRdb holds this immuneACCESS table with in-frame rearrangements only. Some clones are missing; in checked studies, unresolved V genes explain under half, and the rest has no known cause. Present in this sample are fewer than 200,000 clones, approximately 67% of which were seen just once. 4% to 5.5% of the sample is held by the ten biggest clonotypes. The specimen sequenced was PBMCs. The receptors were gathered from a woman aged 18-29 years in good health and CMV-seropositive.

J is TRBJ1-4 and V is TRBV11-2; 8 positions match TRBD1. The CDR3 spans 15 residues. Germline CDR1 SGHAT, CDR2 FQNNGV. The V and J ends lost 1 base and 7 bases, in that order; junction bases with no gene match: 5. The CDR3 DNA reads as TGTGCCAGCAGCTTAGGGGACAGGCTACGTGAAAAACTGTTTTTT. Its protein is CASSLGDRLREKLFF.

CDR3 DNA sequence: TGCGCCAGCAGCCCGGACAGGGGGAGCACTGAAGCTTTCTTT. Protein product: CASSPDRGSTEAFF. V is TRBV5-1 and J is TRBJ1-1, with 10 nucleotides matching TRBD1. Unmatched junction bases numbered 4, after V lost 4 bases and J lost 4 bases. CDR1 and CDR2 (germline): SGHRS, YFSETQ. This CDR3 has 14 amino acids.

The rearrangement uses TRBV2 and TRBJ1-5, with 9 positions matching TRBD1. The V and J ends lost 7 bases and 5 bases, in that order; junction bases with no gene match: 6. Germline CDR1 is SNHLY and CDR2 is FYNNEI. This CDR3 comprises 14 residues. The CDR3 sequence: CASNRGQGHQPQHF. CDR3 bases: TGTGCCAGCAATAGGGGACAGGGTCATCAGCCCCAGCATTTT.

The J gene is TRBJ2-5, the V gene TRBV11-1; the D is unclear. Germline lookup yields CDR1 SGHAT and CDR2 FQDESV (reference sequence). This CDR3 is built from 16 residues. The V and J ends lost 1 base and 3 bases respectively, with 15 bases between them. In nucleotides, the CDR3 is TGTGCCAGCAGCTTAGGACACAACTTGGTCAAAGAGACCCAGTACTTC. Its protein is CASSLGHNLVKETQYF.

The chain employs TRBV28 and TRBJ2-3, with TRBD1 as a possible D gene (6 bases). The CDR3 sequence is 15 residues long. The V gene's germline CDR1 is MDHEN and CDR2 SYDVKM. Trimming left V 8 bases short and J 3 bases short, with 18 bases between. The CDR3 nucleotides read TGTGCCAGCGCAGTTGTGGGGGCGGAGACAGATACGCAGTATTTT. The encoded protein is CASAVVGAETDTQYF.

This clone was recorded a few times. The rearrangement uses TRBV9 and TRBJ2-1; possible D gene TRBD2, 5 bases. Germline CDR1 SGDLS, CDR2 YYNGEE. Trimming removed 4 bases from V and 3 bases from J, with 8 bases in between. The CDR3 consists of 13 residues. The CDR3 DNA reads as TGTGCCAGCAGCCCAGAGGGCTACAATGAGCAGTTCTTC. Protein: CASSPEGYNEQFF.

This clone showed up just a few times. J is TRBJ2-5 and V is TRBV10-1; 7 bases are a match to TRBD2. With 3 bases clipped from V and 0 bases from J, the junction kept 4 bases outside the gene matches. The CDR3 is 15 residues long. The V gene's germline CDR1 is WNHNN and CDR2 SYGVQD (reference sequence). The CDR3 reads CASSEPRGDQETQYF. CDR3 nucleotides: TGCGCCAGCAGTGAACCCCGGGGGGACCAAGAGACCCAGTACTTC.

The chain has TRBV7-3 and TRBJ2-7; 7 bases fit TRBD1. The CDR3 loop spans 12 amino acids. In germline, CDR1 is SGHTA, CDR2 FQGTGA. J lost 4 bases, V lost 5 bases, and 2 bases had no gene match. CDR3 loop: CASSLTGYEQYF. DNA for the CDR3: TGTGCCAGCAGCCTGACAGGGTACGAGCAGTACTTC.

This clone was observed a handful of times. This sequence joins TRBV27 and TRBJ1-1, with D possibly TRBD1 on 5 matching bases. This CDR3 is built from 14 residues. Deletions cut 5 bases from V and 3 bases from J, with 13 bases between. Germline V gene sequence: CDR1 MNHEY, CDR2 SMNVEV (reference sequence). This CDR3 is CASSAGGGYTEAFF. CDR3 sequence (DNA): TGTGCCAGCAGTGCGGGGGGGGGATACACTGAAGCTTTCTTT.

This rearrangement joins TRBV6-6 to TRBJ1-1; 7 bases fit TRBD1. Per the germline V gene, CDR1 is MNHNY and CDR2 is SVGAGI (reference sequence). The CDR3 has 16 amino acids. Trimming cost V 4 bases and J 0 bases; bases outside gene matches: 8. The CDR3 DNA reads as TGTGCCAGCAGTTCCCCTCCGGGACAGATGAACACTGAAGCTTTCTTT. It yields the protein CASSSPPGQMNTEAFF.

This clone was detected only a few times. This chain's CDR3 is CAIGGRENTEAFF. CDR3 in DNA: TGTGCCATCGGTGGCAGGGAGAACACTGAAGCTTTCTTT. V and J are TRBV10-3 and TRBJ1-1, with D possibly matching TRBD1 (5 bases). This CDR3 has 13 residues. Germline V gene sequence: CDR1 ENHRY, CDR2 SYGVKD. The V end was cut by 8 bases, the J end by 1 base, with 11 bases between.

The chain carries TRBV11-2 and TRBJ2-5; D is perhaps TRBD2 (6 bases). The germline V gene encodes CDR1 SGHAT and CDR2 FQNNGV. The V end was cut by 1 base, the J end by 10 bases, with 25 bases between. The CDR3 runs 17 residues. The CDR3 loop reads CASSLVFSGSPGEGQYF. CDR3 nucleotides: TGTGCCAGCAGCTTAGTGTTTAGCGGCTCACCCGGAGAGGGCCAGTACTTC.

The chain joins TRBV4-3 to TRBJ1-2; maybe TRBD1 (5 bases). V was cut by 0 bases and J by 5 bases, with 13 bases left in between. The CDR3 has 15 residues. Looked up from germline, CDR1 is LGHNA and CDR2 is YSLEER. DNA of the CDR3: TGCGCCAGCAGCCAAGACTGGGGGGTAGGGTATGGCTACACCTTC. Translated: CASSQDWGVGYGYTF.

V gene TRBV5-4 combines with J gene TRBJ1-2, with a tentative D call TRBD1 (6 bases). The germline CDR1 and CDR2 sequences are SGHNT and YYREEE (reference sequence). The V end lost 4 bases, the J end lost 8 bases, and 18 bases lay between the germline ends. This CDR3 region has 14 residues. CDR3 DNA: TGTGCCAGCAGCCGCAACTTAGCAGGGGAGGGCTACACCTTC. Its protein is CASSRNLAGEGYTF.

V usage is TRBV27 and J usage is TRBJ1-5, with D perhaps matching TRBD1 (6 bases). The CDR3 contains 15 residues. Trimming removed 6 bases from V and 3 bases from J, with 15 bases in between. Germline V gene sequence: CDR1 MNHEY, CDR2 SMNVEV (reference sequence). The DNA of the CDR3 is TGTGCCAGCAGAGGTCAGGGGACTAACAATCAGCCCCAGCATTTT. Encoded protein: CASRGQGTNNQPQHF.

The J gene is TRBJ2-7, the V gene TRBV30; 7 bases match TRBD1. Germline V gene data show CDR1 as GTSNPN and CDR2 as SVGIG (reference sequence). There are 11 residues in the CDR3. The V gene end was trimmed by 4 bases and the J gene end by 4 bases; junction bases not matched to a gene: 1. The CDR3 region has the DNA TGTGCCTGGACAGGGGGTTACGAGCAGTACTTC. This encodes CAWTGGYEQYF.

A few counts support this clone. V and J are TRBV18 and TRBJ1-5; D gene unclear. Germline assignment: CDR1 KGHSH and CDR2 LQKENI. The CDR3 spans 17 residues. The V end lost 1 base, the J end lost 4 bases, and 17 bases lay between the germline ends. The CDR3 spells CASSPLQLPKANQPQHF. The CDR3 bases are TGTGCCAGCTCACCACTTCAACTCCCCAAAGCGAATCAGCCCCAGCATTTT.

V usage is TRBV4-1 and J usage is TRBJ2-2, with D possibly TRBD1 on 5 matching bases. Deletions cut 5 bases from V and 3 bases from J, with 19 bases between. Germline V lookup: CDR1 MGHRA, CDR2 YSYEKL. The CDR3 is 17 amino acids. The CDR3 loop is CASSNLQEKRYTGELFF. CDR3 DNA: TGCGCCAGCAGCAACTTACAGGAAAAGCGATACACCGGGGAGCTGTTTTTT.

V and J are TRBV11-1 and TRBJ2-7; tentative D call: TRBD2 (7 bases). The V gene lost 1 base and the J gene lost 2 bases, with 9 bases spanning the gap. This CDR3 is built from 14 residues. Germline V lookup: CDR1 SGHAT, CDR2 FQDESV (reference sequence). For the CDR3, the DNA is TGTGCCAGCAGCTTAGGGCGGGGGCCCTACGAGCAGTACTTC. It is translated as CASSLGRGPYEQYF. Based on the CDR3 plus reference TRBV11-1 and TRBJ2-7, the full variable domain is EAEVAQSPRYKITEKSQAVAFWCDPISGHATLYWYRQILGQGPELLVQFQDESVVDDSQLPKDRFSAERLKGVDSTLKIQPAELGDSAMYLCASSLGRGPYEQYFGPGTRLTVT.

The chain uses TRBV28 and TRBJ1-2, with 10 bases lining up with TRBD1. Germline CDR1 is MDHEN and CDR2 is SYDVKM. CDR3 length equals 14 residues. V lost 6 bases and J lost 2; bases outside the gene matches: 3. CDR3 sequence: CASSPGQGNYGYTF. Written as DNA, the CDR3 is TGTGCCAGCAGCCCGGGACAGGGGAACTATGGCTACACCTTC.

The chain couples TRBV5-5 to TRBJ2-7; 7 nucleotides match TRBD1. V was clipped by 2 bases and J by 3 bases; unmatched bases: 2. Germline loops: CDR1 SGHKS, CDR2 YYEKEE (reference sequence). The CDR3 has 13 amino acids. The CDR3 bases are TGTGCCAGCAGCTTCGGGACAGTCTACGAGCAGTACTTC. This codes for CASSFGTVYEQYF.

This chain joins TRBV7-3 and TRBJ1-6; TRBD1 agrees at 7 bases. V shed 6 bases, J shed 8 bases, and the junction held 10 bases outside the gene matches. This CDR3 contains 15 residues. From germline, CDR1 is SGHTA and CDR2 FQGTGA. The CDR3 DNA follows: TGTGCCAGCAGGTATTACCGGGACAGAGATTCACCCCTCCACTTT. Translation: CASRYYRDRDSPLHF.

The chain couples TRBV4-1 to TRBJ2-7; D perhaps matches TRBD1 (5 bases). The CDR3 is made up of 16 amino acids. The V gene's germline CDR1 is MGHRA and CDR2 YSYEKL. V lost 0 bases, J lost 2 bases, and 14 bases lay in between. Written as DNA, the CDR3 is TGCGCCAGCAGCCAAGATCTCGTTGACAGCGCCTACGAGCAGTACTTC. It translates to CASSQDLVDSAYEQYF.

This clone was seen only a few times. The chain carries TRBV30 and TRBJ2-5; D may be TRBD1 (6 bases). This CDR3 is built from 13 residues. Deletions cut 3 bases from V and 4 bases from J, with 12 bases between. CDR1 and CDR2 from the germline V gene are GTSNPN and SVGIG (reference sequence). The CDR3 DNA reads TGTGCCTGGAGCGGACAGACCAGAGAGACCCAGTACTTC. Its translation is CAWSGQTRETQYF.

This chain joins TRBV5-1 and TRBJ2-3; 7 bases are shared with TRBD2. Trimming took 0 bases from V and 2 from J; bases not matched to a gene: 6. This CDR3 has 16 residues. From germline, CDR1 is SGHRS and CDR2 YFSETQ. In DNA, the CDR3 is TGCGCCAGCAGCTTGGGAAGCGGGGCGTCCACAGATACGCAGTATTTT. This encodes CASSLGSGASTDTQYF.

The chain links TRBV6-1 to TRBJ1-2; D is perhaps TRBD1 (6 bases). CDR1 and CDR2 (germline): MNHNS, SASEGT. V gave up 3 bases and J gave up 3 bases, with 14 bases separating them. CDR3 length equals 15 residues. CDR3 region: CASSEFTGPDYGYTF. CDR3 nucleotides: TGTGCCAGCAGTGAGTTCACAGGGCCAGACTATGGCTACACCTTC.

CDR3 sequence: CASSYDRDTEAFF. The CDR3 DNA is TGTGCCAGCAGCTACGACAGGGATACTGAAGCTTTCTTT. The V gene is TRBV11-3, the J gene TRBJ1-1; 7 nucleotides line up with TRBD1. The CDR3 has 13 residues. The junction had 4 bases not matched to a gene; V was cut back by 4 bases and J by 5 bases. Germline loops: CDR1 SGHNT, CDR2 YENEEA.

This clone was counted once. Here the CDR3 omits its conserved ending phenylalanine or tryptophan, so a read error is the likely source. The chain carries TRBV19 and TRBJ1-5; D remains ambiguous. Trimming cost V 6 bases and J 4 bases, with 10 bases left between them. CDR1 and CDR2 (germline): LNHDA, SQIVND (reference sequence). The CDR3 contains 13 residues. DNA for the CDR3: TGTGCCAGTAGACTTCTACAGAATCAGCCCCAGCATGTT. This translates into CASRLLQNQPQHV.

The V and J genes are TRBV18 and TRBJ2-7, with D maybe TRBD2 (6 bases). Trimming took off 3 bases at V and 6 bases at J, with 15 bases between the two ends. The CDR3 runs to 14 residues. CDR1 and CDR2 (germline): KGHSH, LQKENI. The CDR3 coding sequence is TGTGCCAGCTCACCGCCGACTAGTCTGCCCGAGCAGTACTTC. Its translation: CASSPPTSLPEQYF.

The table lists this clone with a count of one. CDR3 sequence (DNA): TGCAGCGAGTCGGACAGCCCCGGGGATGAGCAGTTCTTC. Amino acid sequence: CSESDSPGDEQFF. The rearrangement links TRBV29-1 to TRBJ2-1; possibly TRBD1 for D (6 bases). This CDR3 has 13 amino acids. Trimming cost V 7 bases and J 8 bases, with 18 bases left between them. CDR1 SQVTM and CDR2 ANQGSEA come from the germline V gene.